This T cell receptor (beta chain) was captured by sequencing in a study of cytomegalovirus exposure and HLA in healthy donors. 13 Jbeta primers and 60 Vbeta primers were used for the PCR. Per the study methods: Among the unique TCR beta chains that a later analysis counted, roughly 80 million in all, 10 million to 11 million were shared. This table comes from immunoSEQ multiplex PCR, and its TCRdb copy is limited to in-frame clones, with some not included. That table furnishes V, J and clone size, whereas the DNA furnished D and trimming. Here the sample spans about 130,000 clones, 65% to 80% being singletons. Findings of the study overall: TRBV6-2, TRBV6-3 and other indistinguishable V segments were excluded. What a later analysis reportedly showed was that an Asian-associated ancestry cluster had fewer N-insertions than the roughly 670-donor mean. Most observed TCR sequences were rare, whereas some public TCRs were detected in many donors.

The CDR3 loop spans 16 amino acids. The germline V gene has CDR1 SGHRS and CDR2 YFSETQ. After removal of 0 bases from V and 7 bases from J, the junction contained 6 bases not matched to a gene. Worth noting for this clone: Its target is not known.

The rearrangement joins TRBV5-1 to TRBJ2-1, with 11 nucleotides matching TRBD2. The receptor comes from a man aged 35 to 55 in good health and CMV-seronegative. The sample consisted of PBMCs. CDR3 bases: TGCGCCAGCAGCTTGGGGGTTAGCGGGAGGGCAAATGAGCAGTTCTTC. Translated, it gives CASSLGVSGRANEQFF.